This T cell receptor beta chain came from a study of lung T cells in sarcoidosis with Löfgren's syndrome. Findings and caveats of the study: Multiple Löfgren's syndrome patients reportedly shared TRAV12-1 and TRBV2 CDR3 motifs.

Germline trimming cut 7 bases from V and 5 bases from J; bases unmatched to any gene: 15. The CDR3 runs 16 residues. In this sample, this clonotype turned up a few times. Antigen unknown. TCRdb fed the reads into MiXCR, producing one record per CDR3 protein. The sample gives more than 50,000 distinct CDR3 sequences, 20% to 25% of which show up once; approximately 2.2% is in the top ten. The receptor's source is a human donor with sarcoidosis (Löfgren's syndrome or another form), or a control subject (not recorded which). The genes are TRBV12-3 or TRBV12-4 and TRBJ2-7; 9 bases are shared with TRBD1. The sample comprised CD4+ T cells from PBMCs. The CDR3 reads CASTLRTGTGSNEQYF. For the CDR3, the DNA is TGTGCCAGCACCCTCCGCACCGGGACAGGGAGTAACGAGCAGTACTTC.